These 15 T cell receptor beta chains were sequenced from one sample in a study of blood T cell repertoires in COVID-19. Method: immunoSEQ multiplex PCR; TCRdb's copy keeps in-frame clones and lacks some. The data hold over 400,000 clones, with 70% to 90% observed a single time. Sequenced input: peripheral blood. These receptors were obtained from a woman aged 45-60 years with COVID-19, enrolled during active disease.

The chain has TRBV5-1 and TRBJ1-2; 7 bases match TRBD1. CDR3 size: 14 residues. Trimming cost V 3 bases and J 8 bases; bases outside gene matches: 10. Looked up from germline, CDR1 is SGHRS and CDR2 is YFSETQ. The CDR3 spells CASSSTGAHSGYTF. The CDR3 DNA reads as TGCGCCAGCAGCTCTACAGGGGCCCACAGCGGCTACACCTTC.

The chain employs TRBV19 and TRBJ1-2, with TRBD1 as a possible D gene (6 bases). CDR3 length: 12 amino acids. The V gene's germline CDR1 is LNHDA and CDR2 SQIVND (reference sequence). V lost 6 bases and J 2 bases, leaving 7 bases between the germline ends. CDR3 sequence: CASRQGNYGYTF. CDR3 nucleotides: TGTGCCAGTAGGCAGGGGAACTATGGCTACACCTTC.

This clone has only a few counts. The rearrangement links TRBV4-1 to TRBJ1-3; D possibly corresponds to TRBD1 (5 bases). This CDR3 spans 17 amino acids. V lost 2 bases, J lost 1 base, and 15 bases lay in between. Per germline, CDR1 MGHRA and CDR2 YSYEKL. The CDR3 DNA sequence: TGCGCCAGCAGCCAAAGGGCAGGGCTTAGATCTGGAAACACCATATATTTT. Translating it yields CASSQRAGLRSGNTIYF.

Note on this clone: The same CDR3 can be traced to other DNA sequences in this sample. The chain employs TRBV30 and TRBJ1-5; 8 bases map to TRBD1. The CDR3 spans 13 residues. The junction had 4 bases not matched to a gene; V was cut back by 5 bases and J by 4 bases. Germline CDR1 and CDR2: GTSNPN and SVGIG (reference sequence). CDR3 loop: CAWGQGLNQPQHF. As DNA, the CDR3 is TGTGCCTGGGGACAGGGACTAAATCAGCCCCAGCATTTT.

This chain joins TRBV3-1 (or the pseudogene TRBV3-2) and TRBJ2-3; 12 bases fit TRBD2. Germline V gives CDR1 LGHDT, CDR2 YNNKEL (reference sequence). Germline trimming cut 3 bases from V and 8 bases from J; bases unmatched to any gene: 12. This CDR3 has 17 residues. CDR3 amino acids: CASSQDLPSGGAFTQYF. The CDR3 DNA reads TGTGCCAGCAGCCAGGACCTCCCTAGCGGGGGGGCATTTACGCAGTATTTT.

The J gene is TRBJ2-3, the V gene TRBV3-1 (or the pseudogene TRBV3-2), with D perhaps TRBD2 (5 bases). The germline V gene has CDR1 LGHDT and CDR2 YNNKEL (reference sequence). Trimming took 1 base from V and 3 from J, leaving 11 bases between them. CDR3 size: 15 residues. CDR3 coding DNA: TGTGCCAGCAGCCAAGGTGGGCGCGGGACAGATACGCAGTATTTT. This codes for CASSQGGRGTDTQYF.

J is TRBJ2-1 and V is TRBV28; TRBD2 aligns across 8 bases. The CDR3 runs to 16 residues. The trim removed 3 bases at V and 0 bases at J, leaving 4 bases unmatched. Per germline, CDR1 MDHEN and CDR2 SYDVKM. The CDR3 spells CASSFYGGASYNEQFF. CDR3 in DNA: TGTGCCAGCAGTTTTTACGGGGGGGCCTCCTACAATGAGCAGTTCTTC.

The count of this clone is one. The CDR3 DNA reads as TGTGCCAGCAGCCAATCCGGGACAGGGAATCAGCCCCAGCATTTT. Translation: CASSQSGTGNQPQHF. The chain carries TRBV3-1 (or the pseudogene TRBV3-2) and TRBJ1-5; TRBD1 agrees at 9 bases. The length of the CDR3 is 15 residues. The germline V gene has CDR1 LGHDT and CDR2 YNNKEL (reference sequence). Trimming removed 2 bases from V and 4 bases from J; junction bases left unmatched: 3.

The genes are TRBV14 and TRBJ2-7; 9 nucleotides agree with TRBD2. The CDR3 covers 15 residues. Germline CDR1 reads SGHDN; CDR2 reads FVKESK. The V and J ends lost 1 base and 4 bases, in that order; junction bases with no gene match: 5. The CDR3 sequence: CASSQGSGGMYEQYF. CDR3 nucleotide sequence: TGTGCCAGCAGCCAAGGCAGCGGGGGGATGTACGAGCAGTACTTC.

The chain has TRBV29-1 and TRBJ2-7; D possibly corresponds to TRBD1 (5 bases). The CDR3 length is 13 residues. V was trimmed by 6 bases and J by 2 bases, leaving 14 bases between them. CDR1 and CDR2 from the germline V gene are SQVTM and ANQGSEA. CDR3 bases: TGCAGCGTCAAAATTAAACAGGCCTACGAGCAGTACTTC. Amino acid sequence: CSVKIKQAYEQYF.

In regard to this clone: Other nucleotide sequences from this sample produce the same CDR3. The chain carries TRBV27 and TRBJ2-7; 11 positions match TRBD1. V gave up 5 bases and J gave up 4 bases; unmatched junction bases: 4. The CDR3 runs to 14 residues. Germline V gene data show CDR1 as MNHEY and CDR2 as SMNVEV (reference sequence). This CDR3 is CASSPGQGGYEQYF. The CDR3 nucleotides are TGTGCCAGCAGTCCGGGACAGGGGGGATACGAGCAGTACTTC.

The J gene is TRBJ2-5, the V gene TRBV5-1; 10 bases agree with TRBD2. This CDR3 contains 16 residues. Germline CDR1 and CDR2: SGHRS and YFSETQ. The ends lost 0 bases at V and 4 bases at J; junction bases unmatched: 6. CDR3 sequence (DNA): TGCGCCAGCAGCTTGGGGCTAGCGGGGGAGGGAGAGACCCAGTACTTC. It codes for CASSLGLAGEGETQYF.

This chain joins TRBV18 and TRBJ2-5; 7 nucleotides agree with TRBD1. This CDR3 has 12 residues. Germline CDR1 reads KGHSH; CDR2 reads LQKENI. J was trimmed by 5 bases and V by 4 bases; bases with no gene match: 1. CDR3 amino acids: CASSLQGETQYF. The CDR3 bases are TGTGCCAGCTCACTACAGGGGGAGACCCAGTACTTC.

The chain recombines TRBV3-1 (or the pseudogene TRBV3-2) with TRBJ2-7, with 9 positions matching TRBD1. Per germline, CDR1 LGHDT and CDR2 YNNKEL (reference sequence). With 4 bases clipped from V and 3 bases from J, the junction kept 1 base outside the gene matches. This CDR3 region has 13 residues. CDR3 amino acids: CASSRQGGYEQYF. The CDR3 DNA reads as TGTGCCAGCAGCCGACAGGGGGGCTACGAGCAGTACTTC.

This chain joins TRBV19 and TRBJ2-3; no clear D gene. Germline assignment: CDR1 LNHDA and CDR2 SQIVND (reference sequence). V was clipped by 6 bases and J by 2 bases, with 9 bases between them. The CDR3 runs to 13 residues. The CDR3 coding sequence is TGTGCCAGTAGAAGAGATATCACAGATACGCAGTATTTT. Translated, it gives CASRRDITDTQYF.